This entry lists 20 T cell receptor beta chains sequenced from one sample in a study of CD8 T cells in ankylosing spondylitis. Study observations and caveats: What seemed typical of ankylosing spondylitis blood was a TCR beta motif built from roughly 8 highly homologous variants.

TCRdb called the 5' RACE reads again in MiXCR, with one record for every CDR3 protein. In the table there are about 460,000 distinct CDR3 sequences, about 5.2% of which are singletons. These receptors lack a known antigen. The sample comprised blood, either unsorted or a sorted T cell fraction (not recorded which). Receptor source: a male donor with ankylosing spondylitis.

This clonotype has at least ten counts. The V call is TRBV24-1, the J call TRBJ2-2; D remains ambiguous. CDR1 and CDR2 (germline): KGHDR, SFDVKD. The CDR3 extends over 13 amino acids. The V end was cut by 5 bases, the J end by 1 base, with 4 bases between. The CDR3 loop reads CATSAQNTGELFF. The CDR3 nucleotides read TGTGCCACCAGTGCTCAGAACACCGGGGAGCTGTTTTTT.

There are a few counts of this clonotype. The CDR3 bases are TGTGCCAGCAGCTTAGATCCTAGCGGGGCTATCGGGGAGCTGTTTTTT. Amino acids: CASSLDPSGAIGELFF. J is TRBJ2-2 and V is TRBV7-2; TRBD2 matches 9 bases. Germline-derived CDR1 and CDR2 are SGHTA and FQGNSA. V trimming: 1 base; J trimming: 7 bases; junction bases outside the gene matches: 7. The CDR3 sequence is 16 residues long.

This clonotype has at least ten counts. This rearrangement joins TRBV7-9 to TRBJ2-5, with unresolved D. This CDR3 spans 13 amino acids. Germline-derived CDR1 and CDR2 are SEHNR and FQNEAQ (reference sequence). Trimming removed 2 bases at V and 5 bases at J, with 9 bases between. CDR3 amino acids: CASSLWESETQYF. The CDR3, as DNA: TGTGCCAGCAGCTTATGGGAATCCGAGACCCAGTACTTC.

This clonotype occurred many times. The CDR3 spells CSARRTGSRGLGSEQFF. CDR3 nucleotide sequence: TGCAGTGCTAGGAGGACAGGGAGCCGGGGCTTAGGCAGTGAGCAGTTCTTC. The chain joins TRBV20-1 to TRBJ2-1, with 8 nucleotides matching TRBD1. The CDR3 has 17 residues. The V gene's germline CDR1 is DFQATT and CDR2 SNEGSKA (reference sequence). J gave up 9 bases and V 3 bases, and 19 bases lay outside the gene matches.

In its sample, this clonotype was seen many times. The V gene is TRBV7-8, the J gene TRBJ2-5, with 9 bases aligning to TRBD2. Losses at the gene ends were 8 bases for V and 2 bases for J; bases not matched to a gene: 3. Germline CDR1 reads SGHVS; CDR2 reads FQNEAQ. The CDR3 extends over 13 amino acids. CDR3 sequence reads: CASGLAGQETQYF. The CDR3 DNA reads TGTGCCAGCGGGCTAGCGGGGCAAGAGACCCAGTACTTC. The full variable domain, in which reference TRBV7-8 and TRBJ2-5 provide the parts outside the CDR3, is GAGVSQSPRYKVAKRGQDVALRCDPISGHVSLFWYQQALGQGPEFLTYFQNEAQLDKSGLPSDRFFAERPEGSVSTLKIQRTQQEDSAVYLCASGLAGQETQYFGPGTRLLVL.

This clonotype was detected ten times or more. The V call is TRBV12-3 or TRBV12-4, the J call TRBJ2-7; weak D call: TRBD1 (5 bases). The CDR3 has 14 residues. Trimming removed 5 bases at V and 6 bases at J, with 17 bases between. In DNA form, the CDR3 reads TGTGCCAGCAGTCCCGGACACACCTCGGCCGAGCAGTACTTC. Translation gives CASSPGHTSAEQYF.

This clonotype was seen many times. J is TRBJ2-5 and V is TRBV12-3 or TRBV12-4; 8 bases fit TRBD1. V lost 7 bases to trimming and J lost 2 bases; unmatched junction nucleotides: 3. The CDR3 loop spans 13 amino acids. CDR3 nucleotide sequence: TGTGCCAGCAACAGGGGGATACAAGAGACCCAGTACTTC. This codes for CASNRGIQETQYF.

This clonotype occurred a few times. The rearrangement links TRBV24-1 to TRBJ2-1; 7 bases map to TRBD2. This CDR3 comprises 14 residues. The ends lost 9 bases at V and 2 bases at J; junction bases unmatched: 6. Germline V gene lookup returns CDR1 KGHDR and CDR2 SFDVKD. This CDR3 is CATQREEPYNEQFF. Here the CDR3 DNA reads TGTGCCACCCAACGGGAGGAGCCCTACAATGAGCAGTTCTTC.

This clonotype was detected ten times or more. This chain uses TRBV29-1 with TRBJ1-1; unclear D gene. The CDR3 extends over 13 amino acids. In germline, CDR1 is SQVTM, CDR2 ANQGSEA. V was trimmed by 2 bases and J by 0 bases, leaving 7 bases between them. The CDR3 DNA reads as TGCAGCGTTGAAACATTGATGAACACTGAAGCTTTCTTT. Its protein is CSVETLMNTEAFF.

This clonotype came up many times. The V and J genes are TRBV29-1 and TRBJ2-2; no clear D gene. This CDR3 has 12 amino acids. The V end lost 5 bases, the J end lost 7 bases, and 11 bases lay between the germline ends. CDR1 and CDR2 from the germline V gene are SQVTM and ANQGSEA. CDR3 nucleotide sequence: TGCAGCGTTTTAAGGGATCACGGGGAGCTGTTTTTT. It is translated as CSVLRDHGELFF.

Many counts were recorded for this clonotype. The rearrangement uses TRBV9 and TRBJ2-1; D might be TRBD1 (5 bases). Trimming stripped 0 bases from V and 6 bases from J, with 10 bases between. Germline CDR1 is SGDLS and CDR2 is YYNGEE. This CDR3 is built from 14 residues. CDR3: CASSVGGQANEQFF. The DNA of the CDR3 is TGTGCCAGCAGCGTAGGGGGCCAAGCCAATGAGCAGTTCTTC.

This clonotype was observed at least ten times. The V and J genes are TRBV5-1 and TRBJ2-1; 8 bases are shared with TRBD2. Germline CDR1 SGHRS, CDR2 YFSETQ. The CDR3 is made up of 19 amino acids. With 0 bases clipped from V and 0 bases from J, the junction kept 11 bases outside the gene matches. The chain's CDR3 is CASSLDLAGSMSSYNEQFF. The DNA for the CDR3 is TGCGCCAGCAGCTTGGATCTAGCGGGTTCGATGAGCTCCTACAATGAGCAGTTCTTC. Together with reference TRBV5-1 and TRBJ2-1, the CDR3 gives the full variable domain: KAGVTQTPRYLIKTRGQQVTLSCSPISGHRSVSWYQQTPGQGLQFLFEYFSETQRNKGNFPGRFSGRQFSNSRSEMNVSTLELGDSALYLCASSLDLAGSMSSYNEQFFGPGTRLTVL.

At least ten counts were recorded for this clonotype. The rearrangement uses TRBV20-1 and TRBJ2-3, with D tentatively TRBD2 (5 bases). This CDR3 comprises 14 residues. Trimming shortened V by 6 bases and J by 1 base, and 14 bases separated the two germline ends. Germline values: CDR1 DFQATT, CDR2 SNEGSKA (reference sequence). CDR3 amino acids: CSAPPVRGTDTQYF. CDR3 nucleotide sequence: TGCAGTGCCCCCCCCGTGAGGGGCACAGATACGCAGTATTTT.

This clonotype was observed many times. The rearrangement joins TRBV4-3 to TRBJ2-3; 8 bases line up with TRBD1. The germline V gene has CDR1 LGHNA and CDR2 YSLEER. CDR3 size: 18 residues. The ends lost 0 bases at V and 2 bases at J; junction bases unmatched: 10. The CDR3 spells CASSQEPSRQGHTDTQYF. The CDR3 bases are TGCGCCAGCAGCCAAGAACCCTCGCGACAGGGGCACACAGATACGCAGTATTTT.

This clonotype was counted a few times. This chain joins TRBV20-1 and TRBJ1-2, with a weak D call TRBD1 (5 bases). Germline CDR1 DFQATT, CDR2 SNEGSKA (reference sequence). V was cut by 0 bases and J by 3 bases, with 11 bases left in between. The CDR3 sequence is 14 residues long. The CDR3 DNA reads as TGCAGTGCTAGAGATTCCAGGGAGGACTATGGCTACACCTTC. Translation gives CSARDSREDYGYTF.

This clonotype was seen ten or more times. J is TRBJ2-7 and V is TRBV10-3; TRBD2 matches 7 bases. There are 12 residues in the CDR3. V lost 11 bases and J lost 2; bases outside the gene matches: 6. The germline V gene has CDR1 ENHRY and CDR2 SYGVKD. The CDR3 reads CAVRDYTYEQYF. Written as DNA, the CDR3 is TGTGCCGTACGGGACTATACCTACGAGCAGTACTTC.

This clonotype was seen at least ten times. The chain carries TRBV4-1 and TRBJ1-2, with 10 bases fitting TRBD1. Germline V gene lookup returns CDR1 MGHRA and CDR2 YSYEKL. This CDR3 has 15 residues. V was clipped by 3 bases and J by 5 bases; unmatched bases: 6. Here the CDR3 reads CASSHPGTGVYGYTF. The CDR3 region has the DNA TGCGCCAGCAGCCATCCCGGGACAGGGGTGTATGGCTACACCTTC.

This clonotype came up many times. The chain links TRBV4-1 to TRBJ1-5, with 9 bases matching TRBD1. CDR3 size: 15 residues. The V segment lost 3 bases and the J segment 6 bases; nucleotides outside the gene matches: 6. Germline values: CDR1 MGHRA, CDR2 YSYEKL. The CDR3 reads CASSQGTGFGQPQHF. The CDR3 nucleotides are TGCGCCAGCAGCCAGGGGACAGGGTTTGGTCAGCCCCAGCATTTT.

This clonotype was seen many times. V usage is TRBV7-2 and J usage is TRBJ2-3, with D perhaps matching TRBD2 (5 bases). The CDR3 consists of 14 residues. Germline V lookup: CDR1 SGHTA, CDR2 FQGNSA. Trimming removed 6 bases from V and 2 bases from J, with 12 bases in between. CDR3 loop: CASRERSYTDTQYF. CDR3 in DNA: TGTGCCAGCAGAGAGCGGAGTTACACAGATACGCAGTATTTT. The complete variable domain, with remaining parts taken from reference TRBV7-2 and TRBJ2-3, reads GAGVSQSPSNKVTEKGKDVELRCDPISGHTALYWYRQSLGQGLEFLIYFQGNSAPDKSGLPSDRFSAERTGGSVSTLTIQRTQQEDSAVYLCASRERSYTDTQYFGPGTRLTVL.

This clonotype was found many times. V gene TRBV10-1 combines with J gene TRBJ2-1, with 8 positions matching TRBD2. V trimming: 2 bases; J trimming: 6 bases; junction bases outside the gene matches: 6. Germline V gene lookup returns CDR1 WNHNN and CDR2 SYGVQD (reference sequence). This CDR3 is built from 15 residues. Written as DNA, the CDR3 is TGCGCCAGCAGTGAGCGGGCGGGAGGATTCAATGAGCAGTTCTTC. Protein: CASSERAGGFNEQFF.